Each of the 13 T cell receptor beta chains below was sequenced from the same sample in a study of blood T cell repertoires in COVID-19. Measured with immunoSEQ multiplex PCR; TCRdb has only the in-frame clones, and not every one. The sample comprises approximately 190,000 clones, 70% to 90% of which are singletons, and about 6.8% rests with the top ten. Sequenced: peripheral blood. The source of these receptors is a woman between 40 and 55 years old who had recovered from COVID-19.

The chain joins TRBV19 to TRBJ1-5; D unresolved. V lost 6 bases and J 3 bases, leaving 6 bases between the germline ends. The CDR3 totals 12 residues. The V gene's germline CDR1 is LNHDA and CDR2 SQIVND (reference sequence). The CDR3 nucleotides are TGTGCCAGTAGCGGACTCAATCAGCCCCAGCATTTT. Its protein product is CASSGLNQPQHF.

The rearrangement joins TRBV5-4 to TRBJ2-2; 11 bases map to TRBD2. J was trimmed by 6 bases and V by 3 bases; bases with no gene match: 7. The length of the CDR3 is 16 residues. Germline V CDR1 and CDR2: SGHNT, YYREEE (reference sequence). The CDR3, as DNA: TGTGCCAGCAGCTCACCGGGACTAGCGGTGTCCGGGGAGCTGTTTTTT. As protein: CASSSPGLAVSGELFF.

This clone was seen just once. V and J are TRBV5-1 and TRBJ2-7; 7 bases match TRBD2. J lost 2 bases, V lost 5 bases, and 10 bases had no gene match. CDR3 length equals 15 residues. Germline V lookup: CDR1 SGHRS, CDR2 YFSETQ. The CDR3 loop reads CASRILAGATYEQYF. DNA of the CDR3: TGCGCCAGCAGAATCCTGGCGGGAGCTACCTACGAGCAGTACTTC.

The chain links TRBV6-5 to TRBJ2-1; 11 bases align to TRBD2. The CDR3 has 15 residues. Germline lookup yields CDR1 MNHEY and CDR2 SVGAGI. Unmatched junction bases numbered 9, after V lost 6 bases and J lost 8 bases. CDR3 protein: CASRKLAGAGDEQFF. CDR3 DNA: TGTGCCAGCAGGAAACTAGCGGGAGCGGGCGATGAGCAGTTCTTC.

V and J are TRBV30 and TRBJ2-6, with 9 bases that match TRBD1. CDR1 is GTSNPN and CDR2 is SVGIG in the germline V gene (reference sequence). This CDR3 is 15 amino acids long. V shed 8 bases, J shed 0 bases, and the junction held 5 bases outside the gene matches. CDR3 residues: CAADRGYSGANVLTF. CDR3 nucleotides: TGTGCCGCGGACAGGGGATACTCTGGGGCCAACGTCCTGACTTTC.

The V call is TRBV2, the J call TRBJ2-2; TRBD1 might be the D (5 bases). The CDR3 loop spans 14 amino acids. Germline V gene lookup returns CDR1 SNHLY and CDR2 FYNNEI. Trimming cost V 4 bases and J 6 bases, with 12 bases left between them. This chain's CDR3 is CASSVLETAGELFF. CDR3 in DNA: TGTGCCAGCAGTGTTCTAGAGACAGCCGGGGAGCTGTTTTTT. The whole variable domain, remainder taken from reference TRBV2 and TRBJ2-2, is EPEVTQTPSHQVTQMGQEVILRCVPISNHLYFYWYRQILGQKVEFLVSFYNNEISEKSEIFDDQFSVERPDGSNFTLKIRSTKLEDSAMYFCASSVLETAGELFFGEGSRLTVL.

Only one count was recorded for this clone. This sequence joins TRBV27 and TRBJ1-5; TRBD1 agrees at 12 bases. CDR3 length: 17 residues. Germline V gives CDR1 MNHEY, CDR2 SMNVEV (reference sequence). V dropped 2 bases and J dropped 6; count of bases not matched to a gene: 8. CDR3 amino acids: CASSLRGGTGGFQPQHF. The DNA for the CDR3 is TGTGCCAGCAGTTTACGGGGGGGGACAGGGGGCTTTCAGCCCCAGCATTTT.

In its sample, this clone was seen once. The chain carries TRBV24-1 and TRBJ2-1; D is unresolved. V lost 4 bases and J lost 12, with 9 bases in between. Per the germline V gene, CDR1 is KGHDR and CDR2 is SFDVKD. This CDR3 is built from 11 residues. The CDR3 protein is CATSDVHRQFF. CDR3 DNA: TGTGCCACCAGTGACGTACACCGGCAGTTCTTC.

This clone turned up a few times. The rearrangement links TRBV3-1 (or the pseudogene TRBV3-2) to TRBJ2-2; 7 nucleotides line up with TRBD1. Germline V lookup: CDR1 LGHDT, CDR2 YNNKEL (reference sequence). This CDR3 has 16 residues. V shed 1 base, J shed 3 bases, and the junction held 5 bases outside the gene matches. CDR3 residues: CASSQGGGTYTGELFF. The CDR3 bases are TGTGCCAGCAGCCAAGGAGGGGGCACGTACACCGGGGAGCTGTTTTTT.

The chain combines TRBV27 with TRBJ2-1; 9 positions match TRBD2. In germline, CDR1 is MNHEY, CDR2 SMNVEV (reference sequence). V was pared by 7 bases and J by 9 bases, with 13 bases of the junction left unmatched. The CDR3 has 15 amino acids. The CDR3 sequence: CASNLGTSLKGEQFF. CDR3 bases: TGTGCCAGCAACCTCGGGACTAGCCTGAAAGGTGAGCAGTTCTTC.

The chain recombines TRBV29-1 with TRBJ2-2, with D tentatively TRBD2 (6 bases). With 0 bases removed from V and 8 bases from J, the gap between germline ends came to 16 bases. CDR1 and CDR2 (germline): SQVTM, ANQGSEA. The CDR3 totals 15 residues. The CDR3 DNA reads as TGCAGCGTTGAAGATTCGGACTATTTTCCTGGGGAGCTGTTTTTT. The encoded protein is CSVEDSDYFPGELFF.

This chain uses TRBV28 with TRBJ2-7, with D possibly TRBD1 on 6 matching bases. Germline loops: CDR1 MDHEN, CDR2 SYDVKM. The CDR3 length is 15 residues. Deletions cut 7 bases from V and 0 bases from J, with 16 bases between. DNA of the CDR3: TGTGCCAGCACCCTAGGCAGGGGCCTCTCCTACGAGCAGTACTTC. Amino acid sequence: CASTLGRGLSYEQYF.

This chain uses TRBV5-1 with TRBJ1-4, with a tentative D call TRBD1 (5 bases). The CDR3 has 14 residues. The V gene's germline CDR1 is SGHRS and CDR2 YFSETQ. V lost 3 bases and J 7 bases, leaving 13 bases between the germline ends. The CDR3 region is CASSYYSGGEKLFF. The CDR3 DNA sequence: TGCGCCAGCAGCTATTACTCGGGGGGTGAAAAACTGTTTTTT.